Listed below are T cell receptor beta chains from one sample, sequenced in a study of vaccination and CD4 T cells after COVID-19. TCRdb independently ran MiXCR on the PCR reads; one entry per CDR3 protein. In the table there are fewer than 15,000 distinct CDR3 sequences, about 50% of which are singletons. Their antigen targets remain unknown. The sequenced sample was CD4+ T cells from blood, cultured in vitro. Source of these receptors: a human donor who had recovered from COVID-19. Each CDR3 is given with its conserved first and last residue. D genes are given only for firm matches. Size tells how often a clone was seen (once, few, many) or the class of an expanded clone, and some rows leave it out.

j_gene: TRBJ2-2
abundance: .
d_gene: .
v_gene: TRBV30
CDR3aa: CAWSRQYTGELFF
CDR3nt: TGTGCCTGGAGTAGACAGTACACCGGGGAGCTGTTTTTT

j_gene: TRBJ1-5
abundance: .
d_gene: TRBD1
v_gene: TRBV30
CDR3aa: CAWRRTGYSNQPQHF
CDR3nt: TGTGCCTGGAGACGGACAGGTTATAGCAATCAGCCCCAGCATTTT

j_gene: TRBJ2-5
abundance: few
d_gene: .
v_gene: TRBV11-2
CDR3aa: CASSLGIDSGETQYF
CDR3nt: TGTGCCAGCAGCTTGGGAATAGACAGCGGCGAGACCCAGTACTTC

j_gene: TRBJ2-2
abundance: medium-sized
d_gene: TRBD1
v_gene: TRBV6-1
CDR3aa: CASSEGTGDTGELFF
CDR3nt: TGTGCCAGCAGTGAAGGGACAGGGGACACCGGGGAGCTGTTTTTT

j_gene: TRBJ2-7
abundance: few
d_gene: .
v_gene: TRBV6-1
CDR3aa: CASSEVRINYEQYF
CDR3nt: TGTGCCAGCAGTGAAGTCCGGATTAATTACGAGCAGTACTTC

j_gene: TRBJ2-3
abundance: .
d_gene: TRBD2
v_gene: TRBV6-2/TRBV6-3
CDR3aa: CASSYYSGSDTQYF
CDR3nt: TGTGCCAGCAGTTATTACAGCGGGAGCGATACGCAGTATTTT

j_gene: TRBJ2-5
abundance: .
d_gene: .
v_gene: TRBV6-2/TRBV6-3
CDR3aa: CASSWQHLVAQYF
CDR3nt: TGTGCCAGCAGTTGGCAGCACCTCGTGGCCCAGTACTTC

j_gene: TRBJ2-5
abundance: .
d_gene: .
v_gene: TRBV29-1
CDR3aa: CSVAGQATRQALGTQYF
CDR3nt: TGCAGCGTTGCAGGTCAGGCGACAAGACAGGCCCTGGGGACCCAGTACTTC

j_gene: TRBJ1-2
abundance: once
d_gene: .
v_gene: TRBV2
CDR3aa: CASRHPLNYGYTF
CDR3nt: TGTGCCAGCAGGCACCCGCTTAACTATGGCTACACCTTC

j_gene: TRBJ2-3
abundance: .
d_gene: TRBD2
v_gene: TRBV5-8
CDR3aa: CASSPRTSADTQYF
CDR3nt: TGTGCCAGCAGCCCCCGGACTAGCGCAGATACGCAGTATTTT

j_gene: TRBJ2-3
abundance: once
d_gene: .
v_gene: TRBV4-1
CDR3aa: CASSQEWRVTSTDTQYF
CDR3nt: TGCGCCAGCAGCCAAGAATGGCGGGTTACTAGCACAGATACGCAGTATTTT

j_gene: TRBJ2-1
abundance: .
d_gene: TRBD2
v_gene: TRBV10-3
CDR3aa: CAISSSQTSGRPIDEQFF
CDR3nt: TGTGCCATCAGCTCCTCCCAGACTAGCGGGAGGCCGATCGATGAGCAGTTCTTC

j_gene: TRBJ2-2
abundance: .
d_gene: TRBD2
v_gene: TRBV20-1
CDR3aa: CSARATSGGDTGELFF
CDR3nt: TGCAGTGCTAGAGCGACTAGCGGCGGGGACACCGGGGAGCTGTTTTTT

j_gene: TRBJ2-1
abundance: .
d_gene: TRBD2
v_gene: TRBV20-1
CDR3aa: CSAGTSGWGNYNEQFF
CDR3nt: TGCAGTGCTGGGACTAGCGGTTGGGGGAACTACAATGAGCAGTTCTTC

j_gene: TRBJ2-4
abundance: few
d_gene: .
v_gene: TRBV20-1
CDR3aa: CSARESAAIVGLGKNIQYF
CDR3nt: TGCAGTGCTAGAGAATCGGCAGCAATAGTCGGTTTGGGCAAAAACATTCAGTACTTC

j_gene: TRBJ2-1
abundance: few
d_gene: .
v_gene: TRBV7-2
CDR3aa: CASSYRPSGEQFF
CDR3nt: TGTGCCAGCAGCTACCGTCCCAGCGGTGAGCAGTTCTTC

j_gene: TRBJ2-1
abundance: .
d_gene: TRBD2
v_gene: TRBV20-1
CDR3aa: CSAQRTSYRGDDQFF
CDR3nt: TGCAGTGCCCAAAGGACTAGCTATAGGGGCGATGATCAGTTCTTC

j_gene: TRBJ2-3
abundance: .
d_gene: TRBD2
v_gene: TRBV27
CDR3aa: CASSSEREGRRGTQYF
CDR3nt: TGTGCCAGCAGTTCGGAGCGGGAGGGCCGGCGTGGTACGCAGTATTTT

j_gene: TRBJ2-5
abundance: .
d_gene: .
v_gene: TRBV5-1
CDR3aa: CASSWGLQETQYF
CDR3nt: TGCGCCAGCAGTTGGGGCCTCCAAGAGACCCAGTACTTC

j_gene: TRBJ2-7
abundance: .
d_gene: TRBD2
v_gene: TRBV20-1
CDR3aa: CSARGPGTSDHEQYF
CDR3nt: TGCAGTGCTAGAGGACCCGGGACTAGCGACCACGAGCAGTACTTC

j_gene: TRBJ2-1
abundance: .
d_gene: .
v_gene: TRBV6-5
CDR3aa: CASSYPRGGGDNEQFF
CDR3nt: TGTGCCAGCAGTTACCCTCGCGGTGGTGGAGACAATGAGCAGTTCTTC

j_gene: TRBJ2-2
abundance: once
d_gene: .
v_gene: TRBV6-4
CDR3aa: CASRSDRATGELFF
CDR3nt: TGTGCCAGCAGGAGTGACCGGGCCACCGGGGAGCTGTTTTTT